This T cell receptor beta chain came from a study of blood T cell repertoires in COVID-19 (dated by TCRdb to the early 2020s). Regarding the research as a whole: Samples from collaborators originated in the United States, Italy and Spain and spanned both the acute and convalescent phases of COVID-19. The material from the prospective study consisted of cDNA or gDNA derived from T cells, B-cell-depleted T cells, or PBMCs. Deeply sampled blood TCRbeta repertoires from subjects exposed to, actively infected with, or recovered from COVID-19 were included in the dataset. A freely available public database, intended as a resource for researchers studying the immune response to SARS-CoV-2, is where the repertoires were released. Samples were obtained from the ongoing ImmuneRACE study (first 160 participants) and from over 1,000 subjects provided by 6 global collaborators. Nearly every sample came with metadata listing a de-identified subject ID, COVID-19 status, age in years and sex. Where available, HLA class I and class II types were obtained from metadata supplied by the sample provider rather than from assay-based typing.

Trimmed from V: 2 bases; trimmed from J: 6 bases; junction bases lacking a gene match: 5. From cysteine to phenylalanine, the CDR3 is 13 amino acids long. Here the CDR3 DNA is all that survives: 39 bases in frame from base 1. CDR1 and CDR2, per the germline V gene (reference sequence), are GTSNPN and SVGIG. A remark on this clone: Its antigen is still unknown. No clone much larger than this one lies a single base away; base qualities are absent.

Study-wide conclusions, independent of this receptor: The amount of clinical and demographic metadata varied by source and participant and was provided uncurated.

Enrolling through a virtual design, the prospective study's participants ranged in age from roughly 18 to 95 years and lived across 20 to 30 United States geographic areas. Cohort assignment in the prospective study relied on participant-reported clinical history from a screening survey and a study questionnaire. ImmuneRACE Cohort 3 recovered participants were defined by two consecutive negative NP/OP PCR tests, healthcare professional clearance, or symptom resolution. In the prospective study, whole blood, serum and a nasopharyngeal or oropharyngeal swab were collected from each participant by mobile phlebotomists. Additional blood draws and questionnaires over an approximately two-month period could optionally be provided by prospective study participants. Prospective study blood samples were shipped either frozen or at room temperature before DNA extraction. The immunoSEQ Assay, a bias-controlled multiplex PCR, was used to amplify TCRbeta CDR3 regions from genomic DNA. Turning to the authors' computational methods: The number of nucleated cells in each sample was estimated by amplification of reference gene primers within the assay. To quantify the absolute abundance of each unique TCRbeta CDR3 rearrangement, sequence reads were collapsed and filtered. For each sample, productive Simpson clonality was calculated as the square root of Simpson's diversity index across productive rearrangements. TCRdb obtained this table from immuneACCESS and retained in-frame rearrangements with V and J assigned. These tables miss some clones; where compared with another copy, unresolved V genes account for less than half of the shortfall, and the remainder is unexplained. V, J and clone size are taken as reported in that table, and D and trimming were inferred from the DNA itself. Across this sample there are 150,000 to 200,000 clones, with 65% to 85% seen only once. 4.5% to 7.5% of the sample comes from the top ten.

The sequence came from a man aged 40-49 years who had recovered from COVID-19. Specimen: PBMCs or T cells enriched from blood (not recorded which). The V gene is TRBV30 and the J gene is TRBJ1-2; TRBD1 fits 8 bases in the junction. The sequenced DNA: TGTGCCTGGAGTTCCGGGACAGGCGATGGCTACACCTTC. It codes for CAWSSGTGDGYTF. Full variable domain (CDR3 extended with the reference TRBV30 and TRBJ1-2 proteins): SQTIHQWPATLVQPVGSPLSLECTVEGTSNPNLYWYRQAAGRGLQLLFYSVGIGQISSEVPQNLSASRPQDRQFILSSKKLLLSDSGFYLCAWSSGTGDGYTFGSGTRLTVV.